This T cell receptor (beta chain) originates from a study of blood T cell repertoires in COVID-19. Germline V gene data show CDR1 as LNHNV and CDR2 as YYDKDF (reference sequence). Losses at the gene ends were 2 bases for V and 4 bases for J; bases not matched to a gene: 9. The CDR3 has 17 residues. The data were produced by immunoSEQ multiplex PCR, yet TCRdb's version contains in-frame clones alone and is incomplete. The sample contains some 220,000 clones, roughly nine tenths of which appear only once. This clonotype was sampled from a woman between 18 and 30 years old who had recovered from COVID-19. Source material: peripheral blood. The genes are TRBV15 and TRBJ2-7; 12 positions match TRBD2. CDR3 sequence (DNA): TGTGCCACCAGCAGATTCACCTCTAGCGGGAGGGGATACGAGCAGTACTTC. Its translation: CATSRFTSSGRGYEQYF.